These 28 T cell receptor beta chains originate from one sample sequenced in a study of beta chain features in type 1 diabetes. Sequenced material consisted of expressed TCRB transcripts (all of the isolated RNA was reverse transcribed). TCRdb's table, derived via immunoSEQ multiplex PCR, lists solely in-frame clones and lacks some. The sample contains 350,000 to 400,000 clones, more than 13% of which appear only once. Sequencing was carried out using naive CD4+ T cells from blood. These receptor sequences come from a woman aged 18-29 years in good health.

As to this clone: Relative to the germline gene, one junction end is altered; a read error may explain this. CDR3 nucleotide sequence: TGTGCCAGCAGCTTAGCGGGCCGGGACTGGAAACCCTATAATGAGCAGTTCTTC. It translates to CASSLAGRDWKPYNEQFF. This chain joins TRBV7-9 and TRBJ2-1; weak D call: TRBD2 (6 bases). This CDR3 is 18 amino acids long. Germline values: CDR1 SEHNR, CDR2 FQNEAQ (reference sequence).

Only a few counts were recorded for this clone. The CDR3 nucleotides are TGTGCCAGCAGTTATAGCGGGAGAGAGACCCAGTACTTC. Encoded protein: CASSYSGRETQYF. The chain combines TRBV2 with TRBJ2-5; TRBD2 agrees at 9 bases. The CDR3 has 13 residues. From germline, CDR1 is SNHLY and CDR2 FYNNEI. Trimming at V came to 5 bases and at J to 4 bases, leaving 2 bases not matched to a gene.

This sequence joins TRBV7-3 and TRBJ1-1; 8 nucleotides match TRBD1. V trimming: 4 bases; J trimming: 4 bases; junction bases outside the gene matches: 8. CDR1 SGHTA and CDR2 FQGTGA come from the germline V gene. This CDR3 is built from 15 residues. CDR3 protein: CASSSHQGAGTEAFF. The CDR3 nucleotides read TGTGCCAGCAGCTCACATCAGGGGGCCGGCACTGAAGCTTTCTTT. Variable domain in full (rest from reference TRBV7-3 and TRBJ1-1): GAGVSQTPSNKVTEKGKYVELRCDPISGHTALYWYRQSLGQGPEFLIYFQGTGAADDSGLPNDRFFAVRPEGSVSTLKIQRTERGDSAVYLCASSSHQGAGTEAFFGQGTRLTVV.

There are a few counts of this clone. This chain uses TRBV11-2 with TRBJ2-5, with 8 bases lining up with TRBD2. Per germline, CDR1 SGHAT and CDR2 FQNNGV. The J segment lost 0 bases and the V segment lost 2 bases, leaving 2 bases of the junction unmatched. The CDR3 consists of 15 residues. CDR3 loop: CASSLTGGYQETQYF. The CDR3 DNA is TGTGCCAGCAGCTTAACGGGAGGGTACCAAGAGACCCAGTACTTC.

The V gene is TRBV9, the J gene TRBJ2-6; TRBD1 agrees at 10 bases. Germline assignment: CDR1 SGDLS and CDR2 YYNGEE. V lost 3 bases, J lost 2 bases, and 5 bases stayed unmatched. The CDR3 sequence is 17 residues long. Here the CDR3 DNA reads TGTGCCAGCAGCGCCATGGACAGGGGGGCTGGGGCCAACGTCCTGACTTTC. It yields the protein CASSAMDRGAGANVLTF.

The genes are TRBV9 and TRBJ2-1; 12 nucleotides match TRBD2. Germline V gene sequence: CDR1 SGDLS, CDR2 YYNGEE. The V segment lost 1 base and the J segment 6 bases; nucleotides outside the gene matches: 11. This CDR3 contains 18 residues. CDR3 residues: CASSVSSSGRATGNEQFF. CDR3 coding DNA: TGTGCCAGCAGCGTAAGCTCTAGCGGGAGGGCCACCGGCAATGAGCAGTTCTTC.

The chain couples TRBV6-4 to TRBJ2-2; 11 nucleotides match TRBD2. This CDR3 region has 14 residues. The germline V gene has CDR1 MRHNA and CDR2 SNTAGT. V was clipped by 6 bases and J by 9 bases; unmatched bases: 6. This chain's CDR3 is CASRRSGRARELFF. The CDR3 DNA reads TGTGCCAGCAGGCGTAGCGGGAGGGCCCGGGAGCTGTTTTTT.

In its sample, this clone was seen a few times. This chain's CDR3 is CASSPGQTVQETQYF. CDR3 DNA sequence: TGTGCCAGCAGCCCCGGACAGACCGTCCAAGAGACCCAGTACTTC. V is TRBV5-4 and J is TRBJ2-5; the D gene is possibly TRBD1 (6 bases). The germline V gene has CDR1 SGHNT and CDR2 YYREEE (reference sequence). The CDR3 runs 15 residues. Trimming removed 4 bases at V and 1 base at J, with 14 bases between.

This clone was recorded only once. The chain links TRBV28 to TRBJ1-1, with 8 bases fitting TRBD1. The length of the CDR3 is 15 residues. Germline-derived CDR1 and CDR2 are MDHEN and SYDVKM. V was pared by 7 bases and J by 1 base, with 8 bases of the junction left unmatched. CDR3 bases: TGTGCCAGCACCCCCTGGGGGACAGGGAACACTGAAGCTTTCTTT. Amino acids: CASTPWGTGNTEAFF.

This clone was seen only a few times. The junction differs from germline at one of its ends, possibly a read error. The chain recombines TRBV19 with TRBJ1-5; TRBD1 matches 7 bases. The CDR3 sequence is 14 residues long. The germline V gene has CDR1 LNHDA and CDR2 SQIVND (reference sequence). This chain's CDR3 is CASSLDRVNQPQHF. Here the CDR3 DNA reads TGTGCCAGTAGTCTAGACAGGGTGAATCAGCCCCAGCATTTT.

The table lists this clone with a few counts. The V gene is TRBV14, the J gene TRBJ1-4; 11 nucleotides align to TRBD1. V was pared by 4 bases and J by 8 bases, with 3 bases of the junction left unmatched. This CDR3 comprises 14 residues. CDR1 is SGHDN, CDR2 FVKESK, per germline. CDR3 region: CASSRRTGGEKLFF. As DNA, the CDR3 is TGTGCCAGCAGCCGTAGGACAGGGGGCGAAAAACTGTTTTTT.

Remarks on this clone: The same CDR3 arises from other DNA sequences in this sample as well. This chain joins TRBV9 and TRBJ2-1, with 8 bases fitting TRBD2. CDR3 size: 15 residues. Germline V gene data show CDR1 as SGDLS and CDR2 as YYNGEE. V gave up 3 bases and J gave up 0 bases; unmatched junction bases: 2. CDR3 bases: TGTGCCAGCAGCGCGAGCGGGAGCTCCTACAATGAGCAGTTCTTC. Residues: CASSASGSSYNEQFF.

J is TRBJ2-7 and V is TRBV4-3; 9 bases line up with TRBD1. Germline assignment: CDR1 LGHNA and CDR2 YSLEER. Trimming at V came to 0 bases and at J to 0 bases, leaving 6 bases not matched to a gene. This CDR3 is built from 17 residues. The CDR3 loop is CASSQDRDRDYSYEQYF. CDR3 bases: TGCGCCAGCAGCCAAGATCGGGACAGGGACTACTCCTACGAGCAGTACTTC.

This rearrangement joins TRBV7-9 to TRBJ2-5; TRBD1 matches 8 bases. Germline V CDR1 and CDR2: SEHNR, FQNEAQ (reference sequence). CDR3 size: 14 residues. V lost 5 bases and J lost 5; bases outside the gene matches: 7. CDR3 DNA sequence: TGTGCCAGCAGCCCGTTGACAGGGGTGGAGACCCAGTACTTC. This codes for CASSPLTGVETQYF.

The chain uses TRBV28 and TRBJ1-4; perhaps TRBD1 as D (6 bases). Deletions cut 7 bases from V and 0 bases from J, with 15 bases between. The CDR3 sequence is 16 residues long. Germline V gene lookup returns CDR1 MDHEN and CDR2 SYDVKM. CDR3 protein: CASISPGGSTNEKLFF. CDR3 sequence (DNA): TGTGCCAGCATCTCCCCGGGGGGCTCAACTAATGAAAAACTGTTTTTT.

This clone was counted only a few times. The chain links TRBV9 to TRBJ2-1; 11 bases line up with TRBD2. There are 18 residues in the CDR3. CDR1 and CDR2 (germline): SGDLS, YYNGEE. Trimming took 3 bases from V and 5 from J; bases not matched to a gene: 13. Here the CDR3 DNA reads TGTGCCAGCAGCGCCGGGAATAGCGGGAGGGTGGGCAACAATGAGCAGTTCTTC. Translation gives CASSAGNSGRVGNNEQFF.

This clone was found a few times. The chain employs TRBV5-1 and TRBJ1-1, with TRBD1 matching over 7 bases. The germline gives CDR1 SGHRS, CDR2 YFSETQ. J gave up 0 bases and V 4 bases, and 6 bases lay outside the gene matches. The CDR3 totals 15 residues. In DNA, the CDR3 is TGCGCCAGCAGCCGGGACAGCCCCATGAACACTGAAGCTTTCTTT. Translation gives CASSRDSPMNTEAFF.

J is TRBJ1-2 and V is TRBV29-1, with D uncertain. The CDR3 consists of 12 residues. Trimming took 6 bases from V and 5 from J, leaving 13 bases between them. CDR1 and CDR2 from the germline V gene are SQVTM and ANQGSEA. This CDR3 reads CSVSGRRYGYTF. The DNA for the CDR3 is TGCAGCGTCTCCGGTCGTCGTTATGGCTACACCTTC. Variable domain in full (rest from reference TRBV29-1 and TRBJ1-2): SAVISQKPSRDICQRGTSLTIQCQVDSQVTMMFWYRQQPGQSLTLIATANQGSEATYESGFVIDKFPISRPNLTFSTLTVSNMSPEDSSIYLCSVSGRRYGYTFGSGTRLTVV.

This clone occurred a few times. The J gene is TRBJ2-1, the V gene TRBV29-1; 8 bases are a match to TRBD2. The CDR3 sequence is 14 residues long. J was trimmed by 2 bases and V by 2 bases; bases with no gene match: 2. The germline CDR1 and CDR2 sequences are SQVTM and ANQGSEA. CDR3 protein: CSVELAGPYNEQFF. DNA for the CDR3: TGCAGCGTTGAACTAGCGGGTCCCTACAATGAGCAGTTCTTC.

This clone was seen a handful of times. J is TRBJ2-1 and V is TRBV30, with D possibly TRBD2 on 6 matching bases. This CDR3 is 15 amino acids long. Germline V gene sequence: CDR1 GTSNPN, CDR2 SVGIG (reference sequence). Trimming shortened V by 0 bases and J by 7 bases, and 16 bases separated the two germline ends. The CDR3 DNA sequence: TGTGCCTGGAGTGTTCAGTGGGAGGTGGGAAATGAGCAGTTCTTC. Residues: CAWSVQWEVGNEQFF.

This chain links TRBV9 with TRBJ2-3; D is ambiguous. Germline CDR1 is SGDLS and CDR2 is YYNGEE. CDR3 length: 16 residues. V lost 1 base and J 4 bases, leaving 16 bases between the germline ends. In nucleotides, the CDR3 is TGTGCCAGCAGCGTAAGAAACGACCCCGGGTCAGATACGCAGTATTTT. Protein product: CASSVRNDPGSDTQYF.

The chain carries TRBV9 and TRBJ1-1; D uncertain. The germline V and J ends were trimmed by 7 bases and 6 bases, with 19 bases remaining between them. The CDR3 is 14 residues long. Germline CDR1 reads SGDLS; CDR2 reads YYNGEE. The DNA of the CDR3 is TGTGCCAGCGGCCCCTCCATCCAAGAGGCTGAAGCTTTCTTT. This translates into CASGPSIQEAEAFF. Variable domain in full (rest from reference TRBV9 and TRBJ1-1): DSGVTQTPKHLITATGQRVTLRCSPRSGDLSVYWYQQSLDQGLQFLIQYYNGEERAKGNILERFSAQQFPDLHSELNLSSLELGDSALYFCASGPSIQEAEAFFGQGTRLTVV.

The V gene is TRBV10-3, the J gene TRBJ2-5, with 7 nucleotides matching TRBD2. Trimming took 7 bases from V and 0 from J; bases not matched to a gene: 5. CDR1 and CDR2 from the germline V gene are ENHRY and SYGVKD. CDR3 size: 14 residues. The CDR3 protein is CAIKPGTNQETQYF. The CDR3, as DNA: TGTGCCATCAAACCCGGGACTAACCAAGAGACCCAGTACTTC.

This clone was seen a handful of times. J is TRBJ2-3 and V is TRBV5-1; the D is unclear. There are 14 residues in the CDR3. The ends were cut back, 0 bases at V and 2 bases at J, with 7 bases in the middle. The germline CDR1 and CDR2 sequences are SGHRS and YFSETQ. The CDR3 bases are TGCGCCAGCAGCTTGGGTAGTCCCACAGATACGCAGTATTTT. Protein: CASSLGSPTDTQYF.

V gene TRBV15 combines with J gene TRBJ2-5; TRBD1 aligns across 8 bases. The germline V gene has CDR1 LNHNV and CDR2 YYDKDF (reference sequence). The CDR3 spans 16 residues. V lost 3 bases to trimming and J lost 3 bases; unmatched junction nucleotides: 9. The chain's CDR3 is CATSSRGTGLKETQYF. CDR3 bases: TGTGCCACCAGCAGCCGCGGGACAGGATTAAAAGAGACCCAGTACTTC.

The chain carries TRBV27 and TRBJ2-5, with a weak D call TRBD1 (5 bases). This CDR3 has 13 residues. The V end was cut by 6 bases, the J end by 2 bases, with 10 bases between. Germline CDR1 MNHEY, CDR2 SMNVEV (reference sequence). The CDR3 loop is CASREQVQETQYF. CDR3 bases: TGTGCCAGCAGGGAACAGGTTCAAGAGACCCAGTACTTC.

This clone was seen only a few times. This chain connects TRBV29-1 to TRBJ2-7; 7 nucleotides align to TRBD2. The CDR3 is made up of 13 amino acids. The V gene end was trimmed by 6 bases and the J gene end by 3 bases; junction bases not matched to a gene: 8. Germline V CDR1 and CDR2: SQVTM, ANQGSEA. The CDR3 DNA follows: TGCAGCGTAGAACTAGCGCCCTACTACGAGCAGTACTTC. As protein: CSVELAPYYEQYF.

In this sample, this clone turned up a few times. V gene TRBV9 combines with J gene TRBJ2-5; 7 nucleotides line up with TRBD2. The length of the CDR3 is 17 residues. With 4 bases clipped from V and 2 bases from J, the junction kept 14 bases outside the gene matches. Looked up from germline, CDR1 is SGDLS and CDR2 is YYNGEE. The CDR3 region is CASSPRGQRDLQETQYF. The DNA for the CDR3 is TGTGCCAGCAGCCCACGCGGGCAGCGGGACCTACAAGAGACCCAGTACTTC.